These 2 T cell receptor beta chains originate from one sample sequenced in a study of response to subunit inactivated influenza vaccine. Via MiXCR, TCRdb re-called the RT-PCR reads, giving one row per CDR3 protein. In the table there are some 600,000 distinct CDR3 sequences, 12% to 15% of which are singletons. Sample: PBMCs from blood, taken 14 to 15 days before vaccination. These receptors were collected from a man between 45 and 60 years old who received an inactivated influenza vaccine.

CDR3 sequence reads: CASSEGRARKVDTQYF. The DNA for the CDR3 is TGTGCCAGCAGCGAGGGGCGAGCGCGCAAGGTAGATACGCAGTATTTT. The chain employs TRBV9 and TRBJ2-3; perhaps TRBD1 as D (5 bases). The germline V and J ends were trimmed by 3 bases and 5 bases, with 19 bases remaining between them. In germline, CDR1 is SGDLS, CDR2 YYNGEE. This CDR3 is 16 amino acids long.

This clonotype was counted between two and nine times. The J gene is TRBJ2-7, the V gene TRBV19; perhaps TRBD2 as D (5 bases). CDR1 and CDR2 (germline): LNHDA, SQIVND (reference sequence). The CDR3 length is 15 residues. Trimming removed 2 bases at V and 1 base at J, with 12 bases between. The CDR3 here is CASSIMSGESYEQYF. In DNA form, the CDR3 reads TGTGCCAGTAGTATAATGAGTGGGGAGTCCTACGAGCAGTACTTC.